A selection of T cell receptor beta chains follows, all from one sample in a study of identifying expanded T cells in peripheral blood. Assay used: immunoSEQ multiplex PCR; TCRdb lists only in-frame clones, some missing. The data contain approximately 140,000 clones, 80% to 90% of them singletons. Sequencing was performed on blood. These receptors were collected from a person aged 18 to 70 in good health. The CDR3 runs from the conserved cysteine through the conserved F or W. The D gene is left open where the match is weak. Clone size is shown for a subset of rows, as once, few, many or a class of expanded clone.

TRBJ2-5 | NA | TRBD2 | TRBV28 | CASRVLADQETQYF | TGTGCCAGCAGGGTACTAGCGGACCAAGAGACCCAGTACTTC
TRBJ2-1 | NA | NA | TRBV6-1 | CASSEARGRSTYNEQFF | TGTGCCAGCAGTGAAGCGAGAGGGCGGTCCACCTACAATGAGCAGTTCTTC
TRBJ2-7 | NA | NA | TRBV28 | CASSSRGYEQYF | TGTGCCAGCAGTTCCAGGGGTTACGAGCAGTACTTC
TRBJ2-7 | NA | NA | TRBV12-2 | CASRLALKTGYEQYF | TGTGCAAGTCGCTTAGCGCTGAAAACTGGCTACGAGCAGTACTTC
TRBJ2-4 | NA | NA | TRBV7-8 | CASTTTGSNIQYF | TGTGCCAGCACCACGACAGGATCAAACATTCAGTACTTC
TRBJ2-3 | NA | NA | TRBV5-1 | CASMNHRDIKSDTQYF | TGCGCCAGCATGAACCACCGGGACATTAAGTCAGATACGCAGTATTTT
TRBJ1-2 | NA | NA | TRBV7-2 | CASSLSTRTEYGYTF | TGTGCCAGCAGCTTATCTACTAGGACAGAGTATGGCTACACCTTC
TRBJ2-7 | NA | NA | TRBV25-1 | CASSEWAGSYEQYF | TGTGCCAGCAGTGAATGGGCAGGGTCCTACGAGCAGTACTTC
TRBJ1-4 | NA | NA | TRBV4-3 | CASSQVPPPGNEKLFF | TGCGCCAGCAGCCAAGTCCCCCCGCCGGGAAATGAAAAACTGTTTTTT
TRBJ1-2 | NA | NA | TRBV19 | CASSMQGRFYGYTF | TGTGCCAGTAGTATGCAGGGGCGATTCTATGGCTACACCTTC
TRBJ1-2 | NA | NA | TRBV14 | CASSQERAFGYTF | TGTGCCAGCAGCCAAGAGAGGGCATTTGGCTACACCTTC
TRBJ1-2 | few | TRBD1 | TRBV27 | CASSLRGRGYGYTF | TGTGCCAGCAGTCTCAGGGGGCGCGGATATGGCTACACCTTC
TRBJ1-1 | NA | NA | TRBV11-1 | CASVGTVTNTEAFF | TGTGCCAGCGTCGGAACAGTCACCAACACTGAAGCTTTCTTT
TRBJ2-2 | NA | NA | TRBV6-6 | CASSYEAGRNTGELFF | TGTGCCAGCAGTTACGAGGCAGGGCGAAACACCGGGGAGCTGTTTTTT
TRBJ2-2 | NA | NA | TRBV7-9 | CASSSQAILMGELFF | TGTGCCAGCAGCTCTCAGGCCATCCTTATGGGGGAGCTGTTTTTT
TRBJ1-1 | few | NA | TRBV4-3 | CASSQDRENTEAFF | TGCGCCAGCAGCCAAGACAGGGAGAACACTGAAGCTTTCTTT
TRBJ2-5 | NA | NA | TRBV7-2 | CASSQSYGEETQYF | TGTGCCAGCAGCCAATCCTATGGGGAAGAGACCCAGTACTTC
TRBJ1-1 | NA | NA | TRBV19 | CASSKAAQGNTEAFF | TGTGCCAGTAGTAAGGCAGCCCAGGGGAACACTGAAGCTTTCTTT
TRBJ2-3 | NA | NA | TRBV11-2 | CASSFTGSSGTQYF | TGTGCCAGCAGCTTTACTGGGTCGAGTGGAACGCAGTATTTT
TRBJ1-4 | NA | TRBD1 | TRBV19 | CASKQWTGEGKLFF | TGTGCCAGTAAACAGTGGACAGGGGAAGGAAAACTGTTTTTT
TRBJ1-1 | few | NA | TRBV29-1 | CSVGSPRRVSEAFF | TGCAGCGTTGGATCACCTCGAAGGGTTAGTGAAGCTTTCTTT
TRBJ2-2 | few | NA | TRBV7-3 | CASSYTVASAPGELFF | TGTGCCAGCAGCTACACGGTGGCTAGCGCCCCCGGGGAGCTGTTTTTT
TRBJ1-3 | once | NA | TRBV11-2 | CASGFPEVNGNTIYF | TGTGCCAGCGGATTTCCCGAGGTGAACGGAAACACCATATATTTT
TRBJ2-7 | NA | NA | TRBV7-3 | CASSSDPSYEQYF | TGTGCCAGCAGCTCGGACCCCTCCTACGAGCAGTACTTC
TRBJ2-7 | once | NA | TRBV5-1 | CASSLGQDEQYF | TGCGCCAGCAGCTTGGGGCAGGACGAGCAGTACTTC
TRBJ2-3 | once | TRBD1 | TRBV11-2 | CASSFQDRYTDTQYF | TGTGCCAGCAGCTTTCAGGACAGGTATACAGATACGCAGTATTTT
TRBJ2-1 | NA | NA | TRBV5-1 | CASSLVGRGSYNEQFF | TGCGCCAGCAGCTTGGTGGGCAGGGGCTCCTACAATGAGCAGTTCTTC
TRBJ2-3 | NA | NA | TRBV11-2 | CASSSNRDKGLQSTDTQYF | TGTGCCAGCAGCTCGAACCGGGACAAGGGGCTCCAAAGCACAGATACGCAGTATTTT
TRBJ2-1 | NA | NA | TRBV7-6 | CASSLTARDEQFF | TGTGCCAGCAGCTTAACGGCTCGGGATGAGCAGTTCTTC
TRBJ2-7 | NA | NA | TRBV6-5 | CASSYRVAENYEQYF | TGTGCCAGCAGTTACCGGGTAGCGGAGAACTACGAGCAGTACTTC
TRBJ2-7 | NA | TRBD1 | TRBV7-9 | CASSRRDSSYEQYF | TGTGCCAGCAGCCGCCGGGACAGCTCCTACGAGCAGTACTTC
TRBJ2-7 | NA | NA | TRBV9 | CAGNSGEFYEQYF | TGTGCCGGAAATTCGGGGGAGTTCTACGAGCAGTACTTC
TRBJ2-3 | NA | TRBD2 | TRBV19 | CASSTGGALADTQYF | TGTGCCAGTAGTACCGGGGGGGCCCTCGCAGATACGCAGTATTTT
TRBJ1-5 | NA | NA | TRBV2 | CASSAGSFSNQPQHF | TGTGCCAGCAGCGCTGGGTCCTTTAGCAATCAGCCCCAGCATTTT
TRBJ1-5 | NA | NA | TRBV2 | CASSDPGQPQHF | TGTGCCAGCAGTGATCCGGGGCAGCCCCAGCATTTT
TRBJ1-1 | NA | NA | TRBV6-5 | CASSKVGNTEAFF | TGTGCCAGCTCTAAGGTTGGCAACACTGAAGCTTTCTTT
TRBJ2-1 | NA | NA | TRBV2 | CASSDPAGSLQFF | TGTGCCAGCAGTGACCCAGCGGGCTCCCTACAATTCTTC
TRBJ1-5 | NA | NA | TRBV19 | CASSIRQAVQPQHF | TGTGCCAGTAGTATAAGGCAGGCGGTTCAGCCCCAGCATTTT
TRBJ1-1 | NA | NA | TRBV7-3 | CASSKWRNTEAFF | TGTGCCAGCAGCAAGTGGAGGAACACTGAAGCTTTCTTT
TRBJ1-2 | NA | TRBD1 | TRBV19 | CASSHRGSYGYTF | TGTGCCAGTAGTCACAGGGGCTCCTATGGCTACACCTTC
TRBJ2-2 | NA | TRBD1 | TRBV5-4 | CASTMGQGVTGELFF | TGTGCCAGCACCATGGGACAGGGGGTCACCGGGGAGCTGTTTTTT
TRBJ1-2 | few | TRBD1 | TRBV29-1 | CSARGQGEIGYTF | TGCAGCGCTCGAGGACAGGGGGAAATAGGCTACACCTTC
TRBJ1-3 | once | TRBD1 | TRBV7-9 | CATRGSQNTIYF | TGTGCCACCAGGGGGTCGCAAAACACCATATATTTT
TRBJ1-3 | few | NA | TRBV18 | CASSPMDMSGNTIYF | TGTGCCAGCTCACCGATGGACATGAGTGGAAACACCATATATTTT
TRBJ2-7 | NA | NA | TRBV19 | CASSILRGEQYF | TGTGCCAGTAGTATACTCAGGGGTGAGCAGTACTTC
TRBJ2-3 | NA | TRBD2 | TRBV10-3 | CAISERLAGRTDTQYF | TGTGCCATCAGTGAGAGACTAGCGGGCCGCACAGATACGCAGTATTTT
TRBJ1-4 | NA | NA | TRBV6-1 | CASSDSLATNEKLFF | TGTGCCAGCAGTGATTCCCTTGCAACTAATGAAAAACTGTTTTTT
TRBJ2-3 | once | NA | TRBV11-2 | CASSLPWAGTDTQYF | TGTGCCAGCAGCTTACCCTGGGCAGGCACAGATACGCAGTATTTT
TRBJ2-6 | NA | TRBD2 | TRBV2 | CASSPRGPSGRDGANVLTF | TGTGCCAGCAGCCCCCGCGGTCCTAGCGGGAGGGACGGGGCCAACGTCCTGACTTTC
TRBJ2-7 | few | NA | TRBV7-2 | CASSLAAEPYEQYF | TGTGCCAGCAGCTTAGCAGCGGAACCCTACGAGCAGTACTTC
TRBJ2-7 | NA | TRBD1 | TRBV5-8 | CASSATGLLYEQYF | TGTGCCAGCAGCGCGACAGGGCTCCTCTACGAGCAGTACTTC
TRBJ2-7 | NA | TRBD1 | TRBV18 | CASSPKGTGASWEQYF | TGTGCCAGCTCACCGAAAGGGACAGGGGCCTCCTGGGAGCAGTACTTC
TRBJ2-4 | NA | NA | TRBV6-1 | CASSEGHLAKNIQYF | TGTGCCAGCAGTGAGGGTCATCTCGCCAAAAACATTCAGTACTTC